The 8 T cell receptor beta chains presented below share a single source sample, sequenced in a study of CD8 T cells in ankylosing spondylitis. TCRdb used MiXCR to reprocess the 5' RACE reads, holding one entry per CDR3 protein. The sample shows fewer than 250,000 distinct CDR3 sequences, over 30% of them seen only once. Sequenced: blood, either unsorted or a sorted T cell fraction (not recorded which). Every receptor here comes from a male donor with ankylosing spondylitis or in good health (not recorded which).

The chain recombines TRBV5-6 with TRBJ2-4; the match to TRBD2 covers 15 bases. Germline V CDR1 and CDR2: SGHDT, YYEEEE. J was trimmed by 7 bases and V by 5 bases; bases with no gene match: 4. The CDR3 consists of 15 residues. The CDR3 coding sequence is TGTGCCAGCAGAAAAGGACTAGCGGGGGGGAACATTCAGTACTTC. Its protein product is CASRKGLAGGNIQYF.

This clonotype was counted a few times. CDR3 loop: CASSLREGQPQHF. The CDR3 nucleotides are TGTGCCAGCAGCTTAAGGGAGGGTCAGCCCCAGCATTTT. This chain joins TRBV7-6 and TRBJ1-5; D is unresolved. The CDR3 consists of 13 residues. CDR1 and CDR2 (germline): SGHVS, FNYEAQ. Trimming left V 2 bases short and J 6 bases short, with 8 bases between.

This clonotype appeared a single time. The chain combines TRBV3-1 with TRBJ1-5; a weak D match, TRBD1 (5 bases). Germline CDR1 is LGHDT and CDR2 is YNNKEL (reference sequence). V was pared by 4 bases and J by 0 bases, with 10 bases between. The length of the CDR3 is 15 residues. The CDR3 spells CASSRGGNSNQPQHF. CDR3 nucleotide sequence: TGTGCCAGCAGCCGGGGGGGGAATAGCAATCAGCCCCAGCATTTT.

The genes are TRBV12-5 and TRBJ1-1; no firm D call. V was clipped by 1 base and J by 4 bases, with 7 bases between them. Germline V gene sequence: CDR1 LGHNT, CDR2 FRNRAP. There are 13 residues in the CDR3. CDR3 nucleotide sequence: TGTGCTAGTGGTTTGGCTAGTGGCACTGAAGCTTTCTTT. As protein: CASGLASGTEAFF. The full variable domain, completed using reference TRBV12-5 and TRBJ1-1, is DARVTQTPRHKVTEMGQEVTMRCQPILGHNTVFWYRQTMMQGLELLAYFRNRAPLDDSGMPKDRFSAEMPDATLATLKIQPSEPRDSAVYFCASGLASGTEAFFGQGTRLTVV.

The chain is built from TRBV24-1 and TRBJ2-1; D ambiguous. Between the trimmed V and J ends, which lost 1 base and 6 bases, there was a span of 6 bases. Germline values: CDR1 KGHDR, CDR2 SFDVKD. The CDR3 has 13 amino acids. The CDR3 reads CATSDLAGNEQFF. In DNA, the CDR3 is TGTGCCACCAGTGATTTAGCCGGCAATGAGCAGTTCTTC.

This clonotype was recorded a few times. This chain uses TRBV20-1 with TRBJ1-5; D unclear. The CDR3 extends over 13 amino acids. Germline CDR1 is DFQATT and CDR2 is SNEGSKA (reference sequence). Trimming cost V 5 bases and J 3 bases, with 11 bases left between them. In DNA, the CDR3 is TGCAGTGCTCCGGCCAAGATCAATCAGCCCCAGCATTTT. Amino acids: CSAPAKINQPQHF.

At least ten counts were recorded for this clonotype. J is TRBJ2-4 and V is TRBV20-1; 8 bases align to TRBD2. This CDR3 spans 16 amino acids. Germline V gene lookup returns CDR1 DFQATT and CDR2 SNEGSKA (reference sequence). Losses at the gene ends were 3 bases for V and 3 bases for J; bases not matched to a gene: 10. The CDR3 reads CSARGGRGVLKNIQYF. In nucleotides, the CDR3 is TGCAGTGCTAGGGGGGGGCGGGGGGTACTCAAAAACATTCAGTACTTC.

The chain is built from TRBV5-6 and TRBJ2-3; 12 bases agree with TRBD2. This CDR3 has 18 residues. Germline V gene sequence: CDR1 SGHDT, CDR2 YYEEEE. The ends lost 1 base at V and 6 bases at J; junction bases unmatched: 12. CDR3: CASSLLASGGVGADTQYF. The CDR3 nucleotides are TGTGCCAGCAGCTTGTTGGCTAGCGGGGGGGTTGGGGCCGATACGCAGTATTTT.